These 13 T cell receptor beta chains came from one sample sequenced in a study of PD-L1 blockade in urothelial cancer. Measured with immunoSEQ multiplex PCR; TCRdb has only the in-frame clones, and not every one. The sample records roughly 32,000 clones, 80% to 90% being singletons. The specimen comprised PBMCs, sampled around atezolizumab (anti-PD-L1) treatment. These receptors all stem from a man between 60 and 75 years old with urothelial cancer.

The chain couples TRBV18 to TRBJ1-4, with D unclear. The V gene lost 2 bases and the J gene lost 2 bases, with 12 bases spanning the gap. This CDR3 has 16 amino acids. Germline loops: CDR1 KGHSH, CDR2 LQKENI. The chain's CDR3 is CASSPWSSATNEKLFF. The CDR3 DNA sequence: TGTGCCAGCTCACCATGGAGTTCAGCCACTAATGAAAAACTGTTTTTT. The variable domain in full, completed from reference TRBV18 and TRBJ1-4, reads NAGVMQNPRHLVRRRGQEARLRCSPMKGHSHVYWYRQLPEEGLKFMVYLQKENIIDESGMPKERFSAEFPKEGPSILRIQQVVRGDSAAYFCASSPWSSATNEKLFFGSGTQLSVL.

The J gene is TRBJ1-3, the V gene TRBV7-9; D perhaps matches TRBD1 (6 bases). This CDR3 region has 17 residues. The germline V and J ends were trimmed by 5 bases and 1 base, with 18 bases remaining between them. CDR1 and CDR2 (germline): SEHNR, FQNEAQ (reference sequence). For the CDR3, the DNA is TGTGCCAGCAGCCCGGTGACAGGTCGTCTTTCTGGAAACACCATATATTTT. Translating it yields CASSPVTGRLSGNTIYF.

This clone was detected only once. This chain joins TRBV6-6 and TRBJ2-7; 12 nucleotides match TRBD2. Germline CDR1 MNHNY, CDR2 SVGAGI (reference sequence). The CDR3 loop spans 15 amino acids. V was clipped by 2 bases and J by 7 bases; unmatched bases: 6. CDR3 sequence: CASSYLAGGPGEQYF. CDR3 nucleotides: TGTGCCAGCAGTTACCTAGCGGGAGGGCCAGGTGAGCAGTACTTC.

This chain's CDR3 is CSVNYHKGRGYGYTF. CDR3 coding DNA: TGCAGCGTGAACTACCATAAAGGGAGGGGTTATGGCTACACCTTC. This sequence joins TRBV29-1 and TRBJ1-2; maybe TRBD1 (5 bases). This CDR3 spans 15 amino acids. Germline values: CDR1 SQVTM, CDR2 ANQGSEA. The V and J ends lost 6 bases and 5 bases respectively, with 22 bases between them. Looking up the rest from reference TRBV29-1 and TRBJ1-2 gives the full variable domain: SAVISQKPSRDICQRGTSLTIQCQVDSQVTMMFWYRQQPGQSLTLIATANQGSEATYESGFVIDKFPISRPNLTFSTLTVSNMSPEDSSIYLCSVNYHKGRGYGYTFGSGTRLTVV.

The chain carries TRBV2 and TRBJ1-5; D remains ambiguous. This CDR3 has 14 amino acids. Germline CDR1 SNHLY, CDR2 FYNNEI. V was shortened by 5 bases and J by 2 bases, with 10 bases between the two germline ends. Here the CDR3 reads CASSSFVGNQPQHF. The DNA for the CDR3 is TGTGCCAGCAGTTCTTTCGTTGGCAATCAGCCCCAGCATTTT.

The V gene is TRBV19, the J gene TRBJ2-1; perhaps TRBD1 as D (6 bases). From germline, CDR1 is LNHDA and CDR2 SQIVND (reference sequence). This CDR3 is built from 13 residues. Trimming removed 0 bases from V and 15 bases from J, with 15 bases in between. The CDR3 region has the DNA TGTGCCAGTAGTATAGATCGGTCAACAGGGCCGTTCTTC. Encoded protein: CASSIDRSTGPFF.

CDR3 sequence reads: CASSTGTGYDQPQHF. For the CDR3, the DNA is TGTGCCAGTAGCACCGGGACAGGGTACGATCAGCCCCAGCATTTT. The chain employs TRBV19 and TRBJ1-5; 9 positions match TRBD1. The germline V gene encodes CDR1 LNHDA and CDR2 SQIVND (reference sequence). V lost 6 bases to trimming and J lost 5 bases; unmatched junction nucleotides: 8. This CDR3 contains 15 residues.

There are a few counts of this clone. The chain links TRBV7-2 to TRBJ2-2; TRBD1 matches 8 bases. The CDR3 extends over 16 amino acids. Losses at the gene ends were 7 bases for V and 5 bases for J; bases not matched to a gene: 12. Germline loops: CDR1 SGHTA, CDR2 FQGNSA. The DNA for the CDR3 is TGTGCCAGCACCCAGGGGGCCAGGGGGCGAACCGGGGAGCTGTTTTTT. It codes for CASTQGARGRTGELFF.

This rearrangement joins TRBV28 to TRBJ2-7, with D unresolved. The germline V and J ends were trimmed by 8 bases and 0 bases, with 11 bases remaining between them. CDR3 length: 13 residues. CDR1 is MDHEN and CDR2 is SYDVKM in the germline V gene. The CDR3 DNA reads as TGTGCCAGCGCTTACAGCAGCTCCTACGAGCAGTACTTC. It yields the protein CASAYSSSYEQYF.

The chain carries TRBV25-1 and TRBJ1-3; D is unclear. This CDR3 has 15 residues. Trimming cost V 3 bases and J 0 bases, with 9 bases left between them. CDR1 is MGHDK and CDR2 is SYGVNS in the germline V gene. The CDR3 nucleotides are TGTGCCAGCAGTGAGGGAGGTAGCTCTGGAAACACCATATATTTT. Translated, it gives CASSEGGSSGNTIYF.

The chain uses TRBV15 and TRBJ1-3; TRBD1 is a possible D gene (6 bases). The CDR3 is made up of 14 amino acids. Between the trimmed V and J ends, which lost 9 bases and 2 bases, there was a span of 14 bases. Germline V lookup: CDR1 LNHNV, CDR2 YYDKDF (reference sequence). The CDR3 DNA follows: TGTGCCACAGCCCCGGGGGGGCCTGGAAACACCATATATTTT. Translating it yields CATAPGGPGNTIYF.

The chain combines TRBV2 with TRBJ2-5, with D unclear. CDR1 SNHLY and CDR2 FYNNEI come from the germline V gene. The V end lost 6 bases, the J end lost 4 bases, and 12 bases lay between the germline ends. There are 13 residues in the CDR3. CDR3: CASRGPVVETQYF. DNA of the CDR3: TGTGCCAGCAGGGGCCCGGTTGTAGAGACCCAGTACTTC.

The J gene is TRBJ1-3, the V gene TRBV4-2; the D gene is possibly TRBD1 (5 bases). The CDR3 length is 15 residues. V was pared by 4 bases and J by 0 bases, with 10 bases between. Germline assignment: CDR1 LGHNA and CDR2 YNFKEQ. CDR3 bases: TGTGCCAGCAGCCTCCCCGGGGGCTCTGGAAACACCATATATTTT. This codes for CASSLPGGSGNTIYF.